Here is one TCR beta chain with its context. CDR1 is LGHNA and CDR2 is YNFKEQ in the germline V gene. The V end lost 1 base, the J end lost 6 bases, and 10 bases lay between the germline ends. The CDR3 covers 14 residues. The data were taken from a study of T cells in Graves' hyperthyroidism and ophthalmopathy. Absence of ophthalmopathy progression within 18 months defined stable Graves' hyperthyroidism. Amplified TCR beta CDR3 regions derived from RNA transcripts. The TCR CDR3 was amplified in a first-round RT-PCR using the HTBI primer set. TCRdb fed the multiplex PCR reads into MiXCR, producing one record per CDR3 protein. The sample has approximately 200,000 distinct CDR3 sequences, 15% to 20% seen once.

Sequencing was done on a sample of blood. The clonotype comes from a man between 35 and 55 years old with Graves' hyperthyroidism. The genes are TRBV4-2 and TRBJ2-1; possible D gene TRBD2, 5 bases. Here the CDR3 DNA reads TGTGCCAGCAGCCAAGGAGAGCGGCTCAATGAGCAGTTCTTC. It is translated as CASSQGERLNEQFF.